Listed below are T cell receptor beta chains from one sample, sequenced in a study of identical twins. Using its own MiXCR run on the 5' RACE reads, TCRdb lists one record per CDR3 protein. In the table there are hundreds of thousands of distinct CDR3 sequences, 8.6% of which are singletons. The sample also formed part of further work on yellow fever vaccine responses in identical twins.

Specimen: PBMCs. These receptors all come from a young woman in good health. The CDR3 runs from the conserved cysteine through the conserved F or W. The D gene is left open where the match is weak. Expanded clones are given a class, and other clones once, few, many or no size at all.

CDR3 DNA	CDR3 protein	clone size	D gene	V gene	J gene
TGTGCCAGCAGGTATGGGGGCTCGGCTTTCTTT	CASRYGGSAFF	many	NA	TRBV28	TRBJ1-1
TGTGCCAGCAGCTTAAATGGCGGGGGGGTAAGCAATGAGCAGTTCTTC	CASSLNGGGVSNEQFF	NA	TRBD2	TRBV7-3	TRBJ2-1
TGCAGTGCTAGAGATCCCAGGACAGGGTCACCCCTCCACTTT	CSARDPRTGSPLHF	few	TRBD1	TRBV20-1	TRBJ1-6
TGTGCCAGCAGCCCGAGGGACGCGTCCGGGGAGCTGTTTTTT	CASSPRDASGELFF	few	NA	TRBV9	TRBJ2-2
TGTGCCAGTAGATCCCCTAGTGATACGCAGTATTTT	CASRSPSDTQYF	few	NA	TRBV19	TRBJ2-3
TGTGCCAGCAGCCTCCTGCCCCTGGGGCAGTTCTTC	CASSLLPLGQFF	NA	NA	TRBV7-9	TRBJ2-1
TGTGTCAGCAGGGCACCCGGGGTGCACAATGAGCAGTTCTTC	CVSRAPGVHNEQFF	many	NA	TRBV6-2/TRBV6-3	TRBJ2-1
TGTGCCAGCAGTGAGACTAGCGGGCCCCAAGAGACCCAGTACTTC	CASSETSGPQETQYF	few	TRBD2	TRBV6-4	TRBJ2-5
TGTGCCACCAACCCGACAGGGAACACCGGGGAGCTGTTTTTT	CATNPTGNTGELFF	few	NA	TRBV28	TRBJ2-2
TGCGCCAGCAGTTCAATGAGGACTAGCGACACTGAGCAGTTCTTC	CASSSMRTSDTEQFF	few	TRBD2	TRBV5-1	TRBJ2-1
TGCAGTGCTAGAGATACTAGCTTGACGGATACGCAGTATTTT	CSARDTSLTDTQYF	NA	NA	TRBV20-1	TRBJ2-3
TGCAGTGCTAGAGATAGAACCTGGACACCCCAAGAGACCCAGTACTTC	CSARDRTWTPQETQYF	few	NA	TRBV20-1	TRBJ2-5
TGTGCCAACCGCGGGCCGGACAGGGGCTGGGACTTGTACACTGAAGCTTTCTTT	CANRGPDRGWDLYTEAFF	many	TRBD1	TRBV10-3	TRBJ1-1
TGTGCCAGCAGCAGAGGAGTGGATACGCAGTATTTT	CASSRGVDTQYF	many	NA	TRBV3-1	TRBJ2-3
TGCGCCAGCAGCTTGGAAACTAGCACAGATACGCAGTATTTT	CASSLETSTDTQYF	many	NA	TRBV5-1	TRBJ2-3
TGCGCCAGCAGCTCGCAAAGGTCGAACACCGGGGAGCTGTTTTTT	CASSSQRSNTGELFF	NA	NA	TRBV5-1	TRBJ2-2
TGCGCCAGCAGCCCGGACAGGGGGCTTGATGAGCAGTTCTTC	CASSPDRGLDEQFF	NA	TRBD1	TRBV5-1	TRBJ2-1
TGCAGCGTCGCCGATGTGCTTTCAGCTACATATGGCTACACCTTC	CSVADVLSATYGYTF	few	NA	TRBV29-1	TRBJ1-2
TGCGCCAGCAGCTTGACCCCAGGGGGCAGTAACGAGCAGTACTTC	CASSLTPGGSNEQYF	few	TRBD1	TRBV5-1	TRBJ2-7
TGTGCCAGCAGCTCCTCAGGGGCCATCGATGAGCAGTTCTTC	CASSSSGAIDEQFF	NA	NA	TRBV7-9	TRBJ2-1
TGTGCCAGCAGTGAGGGGGCGGGAGAGGGAGATGAGCAGTTCTTC	CASSEGAGEGDEQFF	few	NA	TRBV6-4	TRBJ2-1
TGTGCCAGCAGTTTATCCCCTCTCGAGACGGACTCCTCACGAATTAATACGCAGTATTTT	CASSLSPLETDSSRINTQYF	few	NA	TRBV27	TRBJ2-3
TGTGCCACCAGCAGGGAACTAGCGGGAGGCGACGAGCAGTACTTC	CATSRELAGGDEQYF	few	TRBD2	TRBV15	TRBJ2-7
TGTGCCAGCGCCCGGGGCGGGGGGGCCGATACGCAGTATTTT	CASARGGGADTQYF	NA	TRBD2	TRBV7-2	TRBJ2-3
TGTGCCAGCAGCCAACTTGGGACTAGCGGGAGGGAAGGCGAGCAGTACTTC	CASSQLGTSGREGEQYF	NA	TRBD2	TRBV4-2	TRBJ2-7
TGTGCCAGCAGCGTAGGATGGACAGGCCGGAACACTGAAGCTTTCTTT	CASSVGWTGRNTEAFF	many	TRBD1	TRBV9	TRBJ1-1
TGTGCCAGCAGTGAAGATCCCACAGGGTGGCGTCAGCCCCAGCATTTT	CASSEDPTGWRQPQHF	few	NA	TRBV6-1	TRBJ1-5
TGCAGCGTTGGTTTAGGCGTCAACGGGGGCGAGCAGTACTTC	CSVGLGVNGGEQYF	NA	NA	TRBV29-1	TRBJ2-7
TGTGCCAGCAGCGATGGACAGGTCCTCAGCACCGAGACCCAGTACTTC	CASSDGQVLSTETQYF	few	TRBD1	TRBV7-2	TRBJ2-5
TGTGCCAGCAGTGAAGTCGCGGGAGAGGCGGAGACCCAGTACTTC	CASSEVAGEAETQYF	few	TRBD2	TRBV2	TRBJ2-5
TGCGCCAGCAGCTCCTGGGACCGGCGGGGCTACAATGAGCAGTTCTTC	CASSSWDRRGYNEQFF	few	NA	TRBV5-1	TRBJ2-1
TGTGCCAGCAGTTACTGGGACAGGGGGCCTGGGGCCAACGTCCTGACTTTC	CASSYWDRGPGANVLTF	few	TRBD1	TRBV6-5	TRBJ2-6
TGCGCCAGCAGCCGGGACCTCGGGGCCGCTCTGGATGAGCAGTTCTTC	CASSRDLGAALDEQFF	NA	NA	TRBV5-1	TRBJ2-1
TGTGCCAGCAGCGGGACAGGGGGCGGCGAGCAGTTCTTC	CASSGTGGGEQFF	few	TRBD1	TRBV6-2/TRBV6-3	TRBJ2-1
TGTGCCACCAGCCCCTTTTGGGGTGAGCAGTTCTTC	CATSPFWGEQFF	NA	NA	TRBV15	TRBJ2-1
TGCGCCAGCAGCTTAAGCCAGGGGGACTACTACGAGCAGTACTTC	CASSLSQGDYYEQYF	many	NA	TRBV5-1	TRBJ2-7
TGTGCCAGCACGACCCCGGGGGCCAACGAGCAGTACTTC	CASTTPGANEQYF	many	NA	TRBV6-1	TRBJ2-7
TGTGCCATCAGTAGGTACCGGGACCCCGGGGGCAGCACAGATACGCAGTATTTT	CAISRYRDPGGSTDTQYF	NA	NA	TRBV12-3/TRBV12-4	TRBJ2-3
TGTGCCAGCAGTTTACCTCTACATTTTGGGGATGGCTACACCTTC	CASSLPLHFGDGYTF	NA	NA	TRBV12-3/TRBV12-4	TRBJ1-2
TGTGCCAAAACGACGGACGTAGGGGTCTCTGGGGCCAACGTCCTGACTTTC	CAKTTDVGVSGANVLTF	many	NA	TRBV7-9	TRBJ2-6
TGTGCCAGCAGCCAAGATACTAGCGGGCAATACAATGAGCAGTTCTTC	CASSQDTSGQYNEQFF	many	TRBD2	TRBV4-2	TRBJ2-1
TGTGCCAGCAGGTGGACTAGCAACACCGGGGAGCTGTTTTTT	CASRWTSNTGELFF	NA	TRBD2	TRBV6-1	TRBJ2-2
TGCAGTGCTCAGCTAGCGGGAGGACGAAGGGAGACCCAGTACTTC	CSAQLAGGRRETQYF	few	TRBD2	TRBV20-1	TRBJ2-5
TGTGCCAGCAGCGTAGGGGCGGGGCGTACCTCCTACAATGAGCAGTTCTTC	CASSVGAGRTSYNEQFF	few	NA	TRBV9	TRBJ2-1
TGCGCCAGCAGCCAAGATCTTATAGGGGGAGAGATGTTTTTT	CASSQDLIGGEMFF	few	NA	TRBV4-3	TRBJ1-4
TGCAGTGCTAGAGCGGGGGCGAACACCGGGGAGCTGTTTTTT	CSARAGANTGELFF	many	NA	TRBV20-1	TRBJ2-2
TGTGCCAGCAGTTTAAGGGACGAGGTCTACGAGCAGTACTTC	CASSLRDEVYEQYF	NA	NA	TRBV12-3/TRBV12-4	TRBJ2-7
TGTGCCAGCAGTACGGACAGGGCGATATCCGGGGAGCTGTTTTTT	CASSTDRAISGELFF	NA	TRBD1	TRBV6-1	TRBJ2-2
TGTACCATCAGTTTTCTACTAGCGGGAGGCCTGAACACCGGGGAGCTGTTTTTT	CTISFLLAGGLNTGELFF	once	TRBD2	TRBV12-3/TRBV12-4	TRBJ2-2
TGTGCCAGCAGTTTATTGGCGGGGTTTACCTACGAGCAGTACTTC	CASSLLAGFTYEQYF	NA	NA	TRBV27	TRBJ2-7
TGTGCCAGCAGCCAAGATGGTGGGAAAGAGACCCAGTACTTC	CASSQDGGKETQYF	few	NA	TRBV3-1	TRBJ2-5
TGTGCCAGCAGCTTAAGGGGTGAGGCTACGCAGTATTTT	CASSLRGEATQYF	many	NA	TRBV7-2	TRBJ2-3
TGTGCCAGCAACGAGGGCCCCACAGATACGCAGTATTTT	CASNEGPTDTQYF	few	NA	TRBV9	TRBJ2-3
TGCAGTGCTCCGGGACAGGCGACAGATACGCAGTATTTT	CSAPGQATDTQYF	NA	TRBD1	TRBV20-1	TRBJ2-3
TGTGCCAGCAGTTCCCAGGCACGCAGGGGCAATGAGCAGTTCTTC	CASSSQARRGNEQFF	many	NA	TRBV12-3/TRBV12-4	TRBJ2-1